This T cell receptor (beta chain) emerged from a study of cytomegalovirus exposure and HLA in healthy donors (dated by TCRdb to 2016 to 2017). With regard to the full study: An earlier analysis of some 500 of the donors reported about 290 Gb of sequence data and roughly 110 million unique TCR beta sequences from some 180 million T cells. Donor age, sex, ethnicity and CMV serostatus were compiled together with the repertoire data. Rather than drawing on any new phenotypic data, the later analysis identified candidate immune exposures from TCR beta sequences and the way those sequences occurred across donors. A separate validation cohort of roughly 130 different subjects was used in addition to the 666-subject first cohort. Every discovery cohort repertoire had been produced on one sequencing platform. The study combined high-throughput TCR immunosequencing, statistical association of individual TCRs with disease status, and machine learning to predict cytomegalovirus infection status. The aim of the study was to test whether cataloging public T cell receptors could identify signatures of past pathogen exposure. Typing coverage varied by locus: roughly 629-630 donors for A, B, C, DRB1 and DQB1; under 550 for DQA1; about 600 for DPA1; about 450 for DPB1. The T cell repertoires of 670 or so subjects were profiled by immunosequencing and related to cytomegalovirus serostatus. HLA typing covered class I and class II loci at four-digit resolution. Among the approximately 420 genotyped donors, approximately 76% belonged to the genetic ancestry cluster associated with self-reported Caucasian donors. An early release covering 550 to 700 HLA-typed donors comprised approximately 290 gigabases of sequencing data and approximately 85 million unique TCR sequences. Five DR-DQ haplotypes were handled as single units for association and clustering because linkage in the cohort was strong. In an earlier analysis of a few hundred of the donors, high-throughput TCR beta sequencing was used to judge whether each TCR beta V gene segment behaved as functional or pseudogenic. A later genetic analysis used genome-wide SNP genotypes for about 60% of the 666 donors, treating that subset as a discovery cohort. Across 300 to 500 genotyped donors of the cohort, an average of about 200,000 unique TCR beta nucleotide sequences per donor were sequenced, and 15% to 20% of those sequences were non-productive. In a later analysis, previously published TCR beta repertoires from about 670 donors were re-analyzed and high-resolution HLA genotyping was added so that TCR occurrence patterns could be studied. The research as a whole found: A later analysis reported that several top co-occurrence clusters appeared linked to parvovirus B19, influenza, CMV and Epstein-Barr virus. CMV serostatus was the only immune exposure information available for the cohort. Because some donors lacked HLA typing at each locus, the association tests relied only on the typed subset. At a false discovery rate of 0.05, a later analysis linked fewer than 20,000 TCR beta sequences to specific HLA alleles. The authors suggested that the approach could potentially be extended to other disease states and immunological phenotypes. In vitro tests confirmed that three of the cytomegalovirus-associated TCR beta chains recognize cytomegalovirus antigens. Because counts were too low, about 18 rarely observed V segments, including chromosome 9 orphons, were excluded from the earlier analysis of under 650 of the donors. An earlier analysis of 587 of the donors showed that most TCR beta V segments appeared in productive rearrangements either about 90% or about 30% of the time, which broadly matched IMGT annotations. An association between a missense DCLRE1C variant and V-gene and J-gene trimming of TCR beta chains was found in a later genetic analysis and replicated in an independent cohort. The study listed 150 to 200 TCR beta chains as associated with cytomegalovirus. A later analysis found that HLA-associated TCR beta chains were more clonally expanded and had lower generation probabilities than equally common non-associated chains. In a later genetic analysis, fewer N-insertions in productive TCRs were reported among donors in an Asian-associated ancestry cluster than the roughly 640-donor mean. A cluster of highly shared sequence variants was judged likely to be a technical artifact of the sequencing pipeline. The 87-base-pair reads could not distinguish some IMGT-functional V segments, including TRBV6-2 and TRBV6-3, so those segments were excluded. When HLA alleles, especially DR and DQ, strongly co-occurred, attributing TCR associations to individual alleles was difficult. Linkage disequilibrium might explain the correlated functional status among segregating V segments, but an unknown experimental factor could not be ruled out. A later analysis found that most CMV-associated TCR beta chains appeared HLA-restricted, with HLA associations seemingly driven largely by CMV exposure. Most TCR sequences were seen in very few donors, while some public TCRs were found in many individuals. A further reported finding was that TCR beta sequences accurately predicted the HLA-A and HLA-B alleles for most subjects in the first cohort. A later analysis found that TCR association rates varied across HLA loci, with DRB1 alleles showing the most associated TCRs and HLA-C alleles the fewest. The cohort was sequenced for TCR beta chains only, and without alpha or paired-chain data the features that could be detected were limited. Roughly uniform sequencing depth across donors was assumed in presence/absence analyses, although this assumption may not hold. Cytomegalovirus status was reported to be diagnosed by the classifier with high specificity and sensitivity in both the original and validation cohorts.

To note about this clone: Its target antigen remains unknown. The input lacks base qualities; no much larger clone sits a single base away.

Its CDR3 holds 15 amino acids, cysteine through phenylalanine. Of all the DNA, just the CDR3 is kept, 45 bases in frame from base 1. Deletion took 0 bases off V and 1 base off J, with a span of 7 bases between the germline ends. The germline V gene gives CDR1 as SGHTA and CDR2 as FQGNSA. The library was produced with the immunoSEQ multiplex PCR assay. For the multiplex PCR, a mixture combining 60 forward primers for TCR Vbeta segments and 13 reverse primers for TCR Jbeta segments was used. A multiplex PCR assay on genomic DNA amplified the CDR3 region of rearranged TCR beta genes. The Illumina HiSeq System was used to sequence the amplified TCR beta libraries as 87-base-pair reads. Concerning the study's data processing: Across the roughly 640 repertoires, a later analysis counted approximately 75 million unique TCR beta chains, approximately 12 million of which were shared by at least two donors. Raw reads were error-corrected and collapsed into unique sequences with a nearest-neighbor algorithm that merged closely related sequences to remove PCR and sequencing errors. Alignment of CDR3 sequences to IMGT reference sequences was used to assign V, D and J gene segments. For a sequence to be retained, at least a six-nucleotide match to both a V gene segment and a J gene segment was required. Rearrangements were called productive when the CDR3 lacked stop codons and stayed in frame with V and J; all others were non-productive. CDR3 was defined by IMGT convention, running from the second conserved V-encoded cysteine to the conserved J-encoded phenylalanine. Sequences without an unambiguous match to a single V gene segment were excluded from the earlier analysis of a few hundred of the donors. In an earlier analysis of some 590 of the donors, V segments were called functional above 56.7% productive rearrangements and were called segregating when the between-donor standard deviation exceeded 5%. A statistical classification framework was built to diagnose cytomegalovirus status from the catalog of TCR beta chain sequences. V and J gene assignment, in a later analysis, came from comparing TCR nucleotide sequences with IMGT/GENE-DB human TR gene sequences. Using the TCRdist pipeline, a later analysis assigned CDR3 sequences along with most-parsimonious VDJ recombination scenarios. In a later analysis, every TCR beta chain was defined by the combination of its CDR3 amino acid sequence and its V-gene family, and reads without a unique V-gene family were dropped. As a way to deal with suspected cross-contamination and a sequencing artifact, a later analysis dropped hundreds of nucleotide sequences that were highly shared and had low generation probability. A later analysis calculated a clonal expansion index for each public chain from normalized within-repertoire ranks of inferred template counts. In a later analysis, generation probabilities were computed using a VDJ recombination model fitted to out-of-frame rearrangements, and the results were checked against IGoR. In a later analysis, TCR-TCR, TCR-HLA and TCR-CMV co-occurrence was scored with hypergeometric tests, and a repertoire-size bias correction was applied to TCR pairs. A later analysis estimated false discovery rates by permuting HLA or CMV assignments 20 times. In a later analysis, co-occurring TCRs were grouped using DBSCAN, with TCRdist sequence similarity added in when clustering inside HLA-allele-positive subsets. Co-occurrence clustering excluded repertoires with fewer than 30,000 or more than 120,000 public chains, plus five with anomalous nucleotide sharing. What TCRdb holds here is the immuneACCESS table cut down to in-frame rearrangements. Part of the clones is not present; checked against another copy, under half of the missing clones reflect an unresolved V gene, and the others are unexplained. Clone size and V and J calls were adopted from that table, with D and trimming inferred from the DNA. This sample has some 90,000 clones in its table, and about four fifths of those were observed once. Roughly 30% of the sample is in the top ten clones.

The cohort was made up of under 800 healthy bone marrow donors. Cohort members were all nominally healthy when sampled, although unrecorded immune exposures were likely present. The donor tested CMV seropositive, placing the donor among the roughly 300 seropositive members of the cohort. A peripheral blood sample was collected from each donor, and TCR beta sequencing was performed on peripheral blood mononuclear cells. The Qiagen DNeasy Blood Extraction Kit was used to extract genomic DNA from the blood cell samples. This sequence originates from a man aged 50 to 60 in good health and CMV-seropositive. Recombination joined TRBV7-2 with TRBJ2-1; TRBD1 is possibly the D segment (6 matching bases). Sequencing input: PBMCs. For the CDR3, the sequence is CASSLARGSYNEQFF. The nucleotide sequence is TGTGCCAGCAGCTTAGCCAGGGGTTCCTACAATGAGCAGTTCTTC.